The source of this T cell receptor (beta chain) is a study of response to subunit inactivated influenza vaccine. CDR3 length: 15 residues. Trimming cost V 0 bases and J 5 bases; bases outside gene matches: 5. Germline CDR1 is MNHEY and CDR2 is SMNVEV (reference sequence). MiXCR was run by TCRdb on the RT-PCR reads, yielding one entry per CDR3 protein. Among approximately 250,000 distinct CDR3 sequences, approximately 12% were seen once, and the ten largest hold roughly 7.7%. This clonotype has ten or more counts. What it binds is unknown. Study conclusions and caveats: It was suggested by the authors that few new T cells are recruited by each seasonal influenza vaccination.

This clonotype was obtained from a man in his forties or fifties who received an inactivated influenza vaccine. The chain combines TRBV27 with TRBJ2-7; 9 bases align to TRBD1. This material consisted of non-naive T cells sorted from PBMCs, taken approximately 15 days before vaccination. CDR3 coding DNA: TGTGCCAGCAGTTTATCAACAGGGGGCTGGGACGAGCAGTACTTC. Its protein product is CASSLSTGGWDEQYF.